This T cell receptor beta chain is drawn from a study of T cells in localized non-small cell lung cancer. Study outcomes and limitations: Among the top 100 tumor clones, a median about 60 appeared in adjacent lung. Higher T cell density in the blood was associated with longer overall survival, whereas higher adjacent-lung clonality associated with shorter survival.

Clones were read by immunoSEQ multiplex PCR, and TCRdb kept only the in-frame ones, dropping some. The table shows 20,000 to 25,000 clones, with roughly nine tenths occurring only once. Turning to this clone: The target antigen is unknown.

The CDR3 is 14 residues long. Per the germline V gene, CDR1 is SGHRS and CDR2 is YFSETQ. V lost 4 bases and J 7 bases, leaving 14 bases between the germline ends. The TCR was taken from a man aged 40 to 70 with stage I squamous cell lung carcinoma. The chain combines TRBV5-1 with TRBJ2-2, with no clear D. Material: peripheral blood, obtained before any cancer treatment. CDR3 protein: CASSPELVDGELFF. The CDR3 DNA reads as TGCGCCAGCAGCCCGGAGCTAGTGGACGGGGAGCTGTTTTTT.